Listed below are T cell receptor beta chains from one sample, sequenced in a study of blood T cell repertoires in COVID-19. Sequenced by immunoSEQ multiplex PCR; TCRdb stores in-frame clones only, minus some. The table includes 150,000 to 200,000 clones, about 80% detected once. The sample comprised peripheral blood. All receptors derive from a human donor with acute or convalescent COVID-19. The donor label of this sample is uncertain. Both conserved end residues are trimmed from each CDR3.

v_gene: TRBV6-4
CDR3aa: ASSRDGTQADTQY

v_gene: TRBV2
CDR3aa: ASSQDGQPQH

v_gene: TRBV19
CDR3aa: ASKGAGHEKLF

v_gene: TRBV9
CDR3aa: ASSVEGYQETQY

v_gene: TRBV20-1
CDR3aa: SARRGGEAF

v_gene: TRBV19
CDR3aa: ASSRDWSSYEQY

v_gene: TRBV11-3
CDR3aa: ASSRQGASGGQQY

v_gene: TRBV5-5
CDR3aa: ASSVSGGAGETQY

v_gene: TRBV9
CDR3aa: ASSVVEGASGDNEQF

v_gene: TRBV4-1
CDR3aa: ASSQLAWAETQY

v_gene: TRBV6-5
CDR3aa: AIHTGTGTGEQY

v_gene: TRBV11-3
CDR3aa: ASSLDRNTGELF

v_gene: TRBV6-4
CDR3aa: ASSDGRRGTGELF

v_gene: TRBV2
CDR3aa: ASLEADRGIQPQH

v_gene: TRBV30
CDR3aa: AWSVRDRGAGNQPQH

v_gene: TRBV2
CDR3aa: ASSGGLAGGGGEQF

v_gene: TRBV5-4
CDR3aa: ASSLTPTGEQY

v_gene: TRBV6-5
CDR3aa: ASSSTSDTQY

v_gene: TRBV5-6
CDR3aa: ASSTALGDGGYT

v_gene: TRBV4-2
CDR3aa: ASSQGNGAGVTTDTQY

v_gene: TRBV28
CDR3aa: ASRDRGMSGANVLT

v_gene: TRBV25-1
CDR3aa: ASSESYSSYEQY

v_gene: TRBV6-6
CDR3aa: AGGPTNEKLF

v_gene: TRBV30
CDR3aa: AWSVTADQPQH

v_gene: TRBV5-1
CDR3aa: ASSLGQGAYEQY

v_gene: TRBV11-2
CDR3aa: ASSSLLGAGGTKTQY

v_gene: TRBV5-1
CDR3aa: ASSLGLGIQETQY

v_gene: TRBV7-9
CDR3aa: ASSPTGVYEQY

v_gene: TRBV6-6
CDR3aa: ASTKAGQETQY

v_gene: TRBV7-9
CDR3aa: ASSLPGGSSYEQY

v_gene: TRBV13
CDR3aa: ASSLVGAGQGGETQY

v_gene: TRBV12-3/TRBV12-4
CDR3aa: ASGTVDNYGYT

v_gene: TRBV3-1/TRBV3-2
CDR3aa: ASSHNGATEAF

v_gene: TRBV3-1/TRBV3-2
CDR3aa: ASSQAGQETQY

v_gene: TRBV3-1/TRBV3-2
CDR3aa: ASGAEAQGNTEAF

v_gene: TRBV9
CDR3aa: ASSVGTGGGFYEQY

v_gene: TRBV5-1
CDR3aa: ASSPGTSERPQY

v_gene: TRBV12-5
CDR3aa: ASTGLKNTEAF

v_gene: TRBV7-3
CDR3aa: ASSPMDSSYNEQF

v_gene: TRBV5-1
CDR3aa: ASSSPGAETQY

v_gene: TRBV3-1/TRBV3-2
CDR3aa: ASSQGGTGSGAEAF

v_gene: TRBV5-1
CDR3aa: ASSSSPGRNTEAF

v_gene: TRBV20-1
CDR3aa: SASRPGKGGYT

v_gene: TRBV5-6
CDR3aa: ASSIATGQLNQPQH

v_gene: TRBV9
CDR3aa: ASSETGINSPLH

v_gene: TRBV12-5
CDR3aa: ASGFAGRGAF

v_gene: TRBV11-2
CDR3aa: ASSPRLRGPSNTGELF

v_gene: TRBV9
CDR3aa: ASSVETFSPLH

v_gene: TRBV21-1
CDR3aa: ASSKAGDREDSPLH

v_gene: TRBV5-1
CDR3aa: ASSLGQGATVATNEKLF

v_gene: TRBV6-6
CDR3aa: ASSYLNRVYT